This passage covers 8 T cell receptor beta chains from one sample sequenced in a study of regulatory T cells in long-lasting Graves disease (dated by TCRdb to about 2021). The method behind the library was multiplex PCR. Sequenced using an Illumina HiSeq 4000. CDR3 regions were amplified by Arm-PCR with iRepertoire HTBI primers to construct TCR beta libraries. Through fastp at Q25 and MiXCR, TCRdb rebuilt clones from the public reads, retaining in-frame beta chains. CDR3 protein sequences are deduplicated, and each keeps its most common genes and DNA. This sample lists about 620,000 distinct CDR3 sequences; around 15% were detected once. The ten largest clones represent more than 15% of the sample. The time point label for this specimen denotes: newly diagnosed GD, antithyroid drugs for less than 3 months. For both TCR sequencing and RNA sequencing, RNA was extracted from PBMCs in TRIzol. These records were also assigned to another study, of T cells in Graves' hyperthyroidism and ophthalmopathy.

The sequencing used peripheral blood mononuclear cells (PBMCs), collected at new diagnosis, from a patient treated with antithyroid drugs. These receptors all stem from a woman in her 30s with Graves disease. Donor details come from another sample of the same person, matched by shared clones.

V is TRBV30 and J is TRBJ1-2, with 7 bases lining up with TRBD1. CDR3 size: 13 residues. CDR1 is GTSNPN and CDR2 is SVGIG in the germline V gene (reference sequence). J gave up 5 bases and V 2 bases, and 5 bases lay outside the gene matches. CDR3 coding DNA: TGTGCCTGGAGTTCAGGGGGATATTATGGCTACACCTTC. Its protein is CAWSSGGYYGYTF.

The table lists this clonotype with many counts. This rearrangement joins TRBV6-1 to TRBJ2-5; a possible D gene is TRBD2 (5 bases). V was trimmed by 2 bases and J by 4 bases, leaving 14 bases between them. CDR1 and CDR2 from the germline V gene are MNHNS and SASEGT. The CDR3 consists of 15 residues. CDR3 DNA sequence: TGTGCCAGCAGTGAATATCGGGGTGGGCGAGAGACCCAGTACTTC. This gives the protein CASSEYRGGRETQYF.

This clonotype was picked up a small number of times. The V and J genes are TRBV18 and TRBJ1-4; 8 bases fit TRBD1. The V and J ends lost 3 bases and 7 bases, in that order; junction bases with no gene match: 1. The CDR3 contains 13 residues. Germline V gene sequence: CDR1 KGHSH, CDR2 LQKENI. The CDR3 bases are TGTGCCAGCTCACCGACAGGGGTTGAAAAACTGTTTTTT. Amino acid sequence: CASSPTGVEKLFF.

The CDR3 nucleotides read TGCGCCAGCAGCCCCCCACTAGCGGGGCGCGGGGTAGAGTTCTTC. Translated, it gives CASSPPLAGRGVEFF. The chain employs TRBV5-1 and TRBJ2-1, with 10 bases lining up with TRBD2. This CDR3 has 15 amino acids. Germline trimming cut 4 bases from V and 14 bases from J; bases unmatched to any gene: 15. Germline assignment: CDR1 SGHRS and CDR2 YFSETQ.

This clonotype was found a few times. This may come from a read error, since a much larger clone is one base off. The V call is TRBV9, the J call TRBJ2-1, with a possible D match to TRBD2 (5 bases). The CDR3 length is 13 residues. Trimming left V 4 bases short and J 5 bases short, with 10 bases between. Germline values: CDR1 SGDLS, CDR2 YYNGEE. The CDR3 bases are TGTGCCAGCAGCCCCGGACTCCACAATGAGCAGTTCTTC. Its translation is CASSPGLHNEQFF. The complete variable domain, with remaining parts taken from reference TRBV9 and TRBJ2-1, reads DSGVTQTPKHLITATGQRVTLRCSPRSGDLSVYWYQQSLDQGLQFLIQYYNGEERAKGNILERFSAQQFPDLHSELNLSSLELGDSALYFCASSPGLHNEQFFGPGTRLTVL.

This clonotype was seen many times. The chain recombines TRBV20-1 with TRBJ2-3, with D uncertain. Germline lookup yields CDR1 DFQATT and CDR2 SNEGSKA (reference sequence). CDR3 length: 12 amino acids. V was shortened by 6 bases and J by 4 bases, with 11 bases between the two germline ends. The DNA of the CDR3 is TGCAGTGCCGCCGGATTGGCAGATACGCAGTATTTT. Encoded protein: CSAAGLADTQYF.

This clonotype has a handful of counts. The chain recombines TRBV7-9 with TRBJ2-7; D is ambiguous. The germline V gene has CDR1 SEHNR and CDR2 FQNEAQ (reference sequence). The CDR3 totals 14 residues. Trimming took 3 bases from V and 3 from J, leaving 12 bases between them. CDR3 residues: CASSFVPRSYEQYF. In DNA, the CDR3 is TGTGCCAGCAGCTTCGTCCCCAGGAGCTACGAGCAGTACTTC.

A few counts support this clonotype. J is TRBJ1-2 and V is TRBV7-2; D remains unclear. The CDR3 loop spans 14 amino acids. V lost 3 bases to trimming and J lost 5 bases, with 13 bases between them. The germline V gene has CDR1 SGHTA and CDR2 FQGNSA. CDR3 protein: CASSLYTTSYGYTF. As DNA, the CDR3 is TGTGCCAGCAGCTTGTATACTACATCTTATGGCTACACCTTC.